This paragraph reports one T cell receptor beta chain. Its antigen is currently unknown. Authors' analysis steps: Out-of-frame sequences were removed, leaving 2,000,000 or so distinct TCRbeta sequences. Using immunoSEQ multiplex PCR, the repertoire was profiled, and TCRdb retains in-frame clones only, with some absent. V, J and clone size were drawn from that table, and D and trimming were deduced from the DNA. The profile covers 40,000 to 45,000 clones, with roughly 77% appearing a single time and 0.79% taken by the ten largest. Single viable CD3+CD4+CD8-CD45RO+ cells were sorted as the memory CD4+ T cells. The sample comes from a study of memory CD4+ T cells and cytomegalovirus serostatus. Findings and caveats of the study: Repertoires predicted CMV serostatus with median bootstrapped AUC of about 0.95.

The CDR3 is 14 residues long. With 1 base removed from V and 8 bases from J, the gap between germline ends came to 12 bases. Germline lookup yields CDR1 SGHAT and CDR2 FQNNGV. Sequenced material: memory CD4+ T cells from blood. The source of this sequence is an adult in good health and CMV-seronegative. The chain uses TRBV11-2 and TRBJ2-1; D is perhaps TRBD2 (6 bases). CDR3 loop: CASSLASVGDEQFF. The DNA of the CDR3 is TGTGCCAGCAGCTTAGCTAGCGTGGGAGATGAGCAGTTCTTC.